Following are 4 T cell receptor beta chains from one sample sequenced in a study of siplizumab effects on memory and regulatory T cells. For these TCRs, the target antigens are not known. Researchers maintained the mixed lymphocyte reaction cells in coculture at 37°C for about six days. The repertoire was sequenced with immunoSEQ multiplex PCR; TCRdb's copy has only in-frame clones and lacks some. The sample shows approximately 12,000 clones, roughly 40% of them seen only once. Source material: CFSE-low (dividing) CD8+ T cells sorted from an allogeneic mixed lymphocyte reaction. Every receptor here comes from a human donor in good health; the cells came from an allogeneic mixed lymphocyte reaction.

This clone qualifies as large. The chain joins TRBV2 to TRBJ1-5, with no clear D. The CDR3 contains 14 residues. Trimming left V 1 base short and J 5 bases short, with 9 bases between. Germline CDR1 is SNHLY and CDR2 is FYNNEI. The CDR3 DNA sequence: TGTGCCAGCAGTGAAGACCTGGGCGATCAGCCCCAGCATTTT. It is translated as CASSEDLGDQPQHF.

By share, this clone counts as medium-sized. This chain links TRBV27 with TRBJ2-1; no definite D call. There are 12 residues in the CDR3. Trimming cost V 4 bases and J 9 bases, with 10 bases left between them. CDR1 is MNHEY and CDR2 is SMNVEV in the germline V gene (reference sequence). CDR3 nucleotide sequence: TGTGCCAGCAGTTATTTGCTCGGTGAGCAGTTCTTC. It encodes CASSYLLGEQFF.

The chain carries TRBV11-1 and TRBJ1-2, with 9 bases fitting TRBD1. The junction had 6 bases not matched to a gene; V was cut back by 6 bases and J by 7 bases. This CDR3 has 13 residues. Germline assignment: CDR1 SGHAT and CDR2 FQDESV (reference sequence). CDR3 sequence (DNA): TGTGCCAGCAGGTCGGGACAGGGAATTGGCTACACCTTC. Protein: CASRSGQGIGYTF.

The V and J genes are TRBV7-6 and TRBJ1-1; D not resolved. Trimming stripped 3 bases from V and 0 bases from J, with 23 bases between. Germline CDR1 and CDR2: SGHVS and FNYEAQ. CDR3 length: 19 amino acids. The CDR3 nucleotides are TGTGCCAGCAGCTTGGACTCCTCCTCGGGTCCGAACTTGAACACTGAAGCTTTCTTT. This codes for CASSLDSSSGPNLNTEAFF. Full variable domain (missing parts from reference TRBV7-6 and TRBJ1-1): GAGVSQSPRYKVTKRGQDVALRCDPISGHVSLYWYRQALGQGPEFLTYFNYEAQQDKSGLPNDRFSAERPEGSISTLTIQRTEQRDSAMYRCASSLDSSSGPNLNTEAFFGQGTRLTVV.